This TCR beta chain was retrieved from a study of blood T cell repertoires in COVID-19 (dated by TCRdb to 2020 to 2022). Background on the whole study: Samples from collaborators originated in the United States, Italy and Spain and spanned both the acute and convalescent phases of COVID-19. The prospective study material was composed of cDNA or gDNA derived from T cells, B-cell-depleted T cells, or PBMCs. Deeply sampled blood TCRbeta repertoires from subjects exposed to, actively infected with, or recovered from COVID-19 were included in the dataset. The repertoires were released in a freely available public database intended as a resource for research on the immune response to SARS-CoV-2. The samples were drawn from the first 160 participants of the ongoing ImmuneRACE study and from under 1,500 subjects provided by 6 global collaborators. A de-identified subject ID, COVID-19 status, age in years and sex were almost always included in the sample metadata. Where available, HLA class I and class II types were taken from metadata supplied by the sample provider and were not determined by assay-based typing.

The immunoSEQ Assay, a bias-controlled multiplex PCR, was used to amplify TCRbeta CDR3 regions from genomic DNA. As for the original processing: Nucleated cell counts per sample were estimated from amplification of reference gene primers within the assay. To quantify the absolute abundance of each unique TCRbeta CDR3 rearrangement, sequence reads were collapsed and filtered. For each sample, productive Simpson clonality was calculated as the square root of Simpson's diversity index over productive rearrangements. The source is immuneACCESS, and TCRdb retained only in-frame sequences with V and J called. Part of the clones is not carried over; for the studies checked, unresolved V genes explain less than half of this, and the remainder is unexplained. Clone size and the V and J calls come from that table; the DNA yielded D and trimming. The table for this sample lists around 140,000 clones; approximately 90% of them were counted only once. Of the sample, less than 4.5% falls within the top ten clones.

In the prospective study, participants were roughly 18 to 100 years old, resided in fewer than 25 geographic areas of the United States, and were enrolled through a virtual design. In the prospective study, participants were assigned to cohorts based on the clinical history participants reported in a screening survey and a study questionnaire. Recovered participants in ImmuneRACE Cohort 3 were defined as having two consecutive negative NP/OP PCR tests, clearance from a healthcare professional, or resolution of symptoms. In the prospective study, mobile phlebotomists collected whole blood, serum and a nasopharyngeal or oropharyngeal swab from each participant. Additional blood draws and questionnaires over an approximately 2-month period could optionally be provided by prospective study participants. Before DNA extraction, blood samples from the prospective study were shipped at room temperature or frozen.

Details on this clone: The target of this receptor is not known. Within one base of it there is no much larger clone, and no base qualities were kept.

General conclusions and limits of the study: How much clinical and demographic metadata was included differed by source and by participant, and the metadata was provided uncurated.

From the germline V gene, CDR1 is SGHTA and CDR2 is FQGTGA. For this chain, trimming is 1 base at the V end and 0 bases at the J end, and the number of junction bases without a gene match is 9. Reading from cysteine to phenylalanine, the CDR3 counts 18 amino acids. Only CDR3 DNA remains: 54 bases, in frame from the first base. Sequencing input: PBMCs or T cells enriched from blood (not recorded which). The sequence is built from TRBV7-3 and TRBJ1-2, with TRBD1 identical over 9 junction bases. This receptor was taken from a man aged 45-60 years who had recovered from COVID-19. The DNA sequence is given as TGTGCCAGCAGCTTAATGGTTACAGGGGGCGGATCTAACTATGGCTACACCTTC. The encoded protein is CASSLMVTGGGSNYGYTF.